The 21 T cell receptor beta chains presented below share a single source sample, sequenced in a study of post-analysis software for immune sequencing data. Study-level results: TRBV5-6, TRBV5-1 and TRBV20-1 belonged to a set of about five TRBV segments that were more frequent in patients than controls.

Their antigen targets remain unknown. The TCR beta cDNA libraries contained unique molecular identifiers. TCRdb re-derived calls from the PCR reads in MiXCR, one entry per CDR3 protein. The sample includes a few hundred thousand distinct CDR3 sequences, just over 35% of them seen just once. The sample comprised blood. These receptors came from a girl under 18 with multiple sclerosis.

This clonotype was seen repeatedly, ten times or more. The V and J genes are TRBV9 and TRBJ2-1, with D possibly TRBD2 on 5 matching bases. From germline, CDR1 is SGDLS and CDR2 YYNGEE. With 4 bases removed from V and 7 bases from J, the gap between germline ends came to 15 bases. The CDR3 is 14 amino acids. The CDR3 sequence: CASSPTGLRNEQFF. CDR3 DNA sequence: TGTGCCAGCAGCCCCACCGGACTTCGTAATGAGCAGTTCTTC.

The genes are TRBV4-1 and TRBJ2-1; 7 bases agree with TRBD2. There are 15 residues in the CDR3. J was trimmed by 6 bases and V by 0 bases; bases with no gene match: 5. Germline CDR1 MGHRA, CDR2 YSYEKL. The DNA for the CDR3 is TGCGCCAGCAGCCAAGATATGGGCGGGAGCAATGAGCAGTTCTTC. The encoded protein is CASSQDMGGSNEQFF.

As regards this clonotype: With a much larger clone just one base away, this may be a read error. J is TRBJ2-3 and V is TRBV20-1; no reliable D call. Germline CDR1 and CDR2: DFQATT and SNEGSKA (reference sequence). The CDR3 is 11 amino acids. Trimming removed 6 bases at V and 3 bases at J, with 7 bases between. DNA for the CDR3: TGCAGTGCCAAGCTAACAGATACGCAGTATTTT. Translation: CSAKLTDTQYF.

J is TRBJ2-5 and V is TRBV20-1, with D tentatively TRBD1 (6 bases). The CDR3 consists of 13 residues. V lost 3 bases, J lost 4 bases, and 12 bases lay in between. The germline V gene encodes CDR1 DFQATT and CDR2 SNEGSKA (reference sequence). The CDR3 coding sequence is TGCAGTGCTAGGCCTCCGACAGGAGAGACCCAGTACTTC. This gives the protein CSARPPTGETQYF.

There are many counts of this clonotype. This chain uses TRBV7-9 with TRBJ1-1; no reliable D call. The V end lost 2 bases, the J end lost 3 bases, and 10 bases lay between the germline ends. From germline, CDR1 is SEHNR and CDR2 FQNEAQ (reference sequence). This CDR3 has 14 amino acids. The CDR3 spells CASSLFGEDTEAFF. For the CDR3, the DNA is TGTGCCAGCAGCTTATTCGGGGAGGACACTGAAGCTTTCTTT.

Note on this clonotype: A single base separates this from a much larger clone, so it may be a read error. The CDR3 sequence: CATSDSGTGAYF. DNA of the CDR3: TGTGCCACCAGTGATTCCGGGACAGGGGCGTACTTC. The chain joins TRBV24-1 to TRBJ2-5; TRBD1 agrees at 10 bases. Germline values: CDR1 KGHDR, CDR2 SFDVKD. The CDR3 is 12 amino acids. The ends lost 2 bases at V and 13 bases at J; junction bases unmatched: 3.

This clonotype occurred a few times. The DNA for the CDR3 is TGTGCCAGCAGCTGGGGGACAGGGGATACCGGGGAGCTGTTTTTT. Translating it yields CASSWGTGDTGELFF. This rearrangement joins TRBV5-6 to TRBJ2-2; 10 nucleotides agree with TRBD1. V shed 3 bases and J 5 bases; nucleotides not matched to a gene: 4. Germline V gene data show CDR1 as SGHDT and CDR2 as YYEEEE. The CDR3 extends over 15 amino acids.

There are many counts of this clonotype. The CDR3 bases are TGTGCCAGCAGTGGAACTGAGACCCAGTACTTC. Amino acid sequence: CASSGTETQYF. The chain couples TRBV2 to TRBJ2-5, with D hard to call. Trimming took off 4 bases at V and 5 bases at J, with 5 bases between the two ends. From germline, CDR1 is SNHLY and CDR2 FYNNEI. The CDR3 has 11 residues.

The chain is built from TRBV4-1 and TRBJ1-3; the D gene is possibly TRBD1 (5 bases). This CDR3 is built from 16 residues. V dropped 0 bases and J dropped 10 bases, with 19 bases sitting between them. The germline gives CDR1 MGHRA, CDR2 YSYEKL. DNA of the CDR3: TGCGCCAGCAGCCAAGATCCCCCAGGGCGATCCCCGACCATATATTTT. This encodes CASSQDPPGRSPTIYF.

The genes are TRBV5-1 and TRBJ2-5; D not resolved. Germline-derived CDR1 and CDR2 are SGHRS and YFSETQ. The CDR3 contains 14 residues. V lost 1 base and J lost 1, with 8 bases in between. CDR3 amino acids: CASSLWVTQETQYF. The CDR3 nucleotides read TGCGCCAGCAGCTTGTGGGTCACCCAAGAGACCCAGTACTTC.

This clonotype was seen many times. The rearrangement links TRBV29-1 to TRBJ2-3, with D tentatively TRBD1 (6 bases). Germline V gene sequence: CDR1 SQVTM, CDR2 ANQGSEA. V lost 7 bases, J lost 2 bases, and 13 bases lay in between. The CDR3 totals 13 residues. This chain's CDR3 is CSAHDRFTDTQYF. CDR3 in DNA: TGCAGCGCTCATGACAGGTTCACAGATACGCAGTATTTT.

This clonotype was picked up many times. J is TRBJ2-3 and V is TRBV24-1; D is uncertain. The V end was cut by 3 bases, the J end by 1 base, with 7 bases between. This CDR3 contains 14 residues. Germline lookup yields CDR1 KGHDR and CDR2 SFDVKD. The CDR3 loop reads CATSDKGRTDTQYF. The DNA of the CDR3 is TGTGCCACCAGTGATAAGGGCCGCACAGATACGCAGTATTTT.

V and J are TRBV15 and TRBJ2-5, with 10 positions matching TRBD2. This CDR3 is built from 17 residues. Germline CDR1 reads LNHNV; CDR2 reads YYDKDF (reference sequence). With 5 bases clipped from V and 1 base from J, the junction kept 10 bases outside the gene matches. CDR3 bases: TGTGCCACCAGCCCCCGGAAGGCTAGCGGGGGCCAAGAGACCCAGTACTTC. Amino acids: CATSPRKASGGQETQYF. Drawing the rest from reference TRBV15 and TRBJ2-5, the complete variable domain is DAMVIQNPRYQVTQFGKPVTLSCSQTLNHNVMYWYQQKSSQAPKLLFHYYDKDFNNEADTPDNFQSRRPNTSFCFLDIRSPGLGDTAMYLCATSPRKASGGQETQYFGPGTRLLVL.

Many counts were recorded for this clonotype. The genes are TRBV12-3 or TRBV12-4 and TRBJ2-5, with TRBD2 matching 8 bases. CDR3 length: 13 amino acids. V shed 6 bases, J shed 5 bases, and the junction held 5 bases outside the gene matches. This chain's CDR3 is CASSLSGVETQYF. CDR3 nucleotide sequence: TGTGCCAGCAGCCTTAGCGGGGTTGAGACCCAGTACTTC.

A remark on this clonotype: Since a much larger clone is just one base distant, this may be a read error. The chain uses TRBV12-3 or TRBV12-4 and TRBJ2-5; D remains unclear. The CDR3 is 12 amino acids. Trimming cost V 5 bases and J 11 bases, with 15 bases left between them. The chain's CDR3 is CASSPKGDEQYF. DNA for the CDR3: TGTGCCAGCAGTCCTAAGGGCGATGAGCAGTACTTC.

As regards this clonotype: A much larger clone is a single base away; this may be a read error. The chain links TRBV4-1 to TRBJ2-1, with 10 bases that match TRBD2. CDR1 and CDR2 from the germline V gene are MGHRA and YSYEKL. The CDR3 runs 19 residues. This CDR3 is CASSQDGLAGVPTRNERFF. For the CDR3, the DNA is TGCGCCAGCAGCCAAGACGGGCTAGCGGGAGTGCCCACCCGCAATGAGCGGTTCTTC.

V and J are TRBV5-1 and TRBJ2-7; D remains ambiguous. The CDR3 runs to 16 residues. Germline V gene sequence: CDR1 SGHRS, CDR2 YFSETQ. The V gene lost 0 bases and the J gene lost 3 bases, with 16 bases spanning the gap. CDR3 DNA: TGCGCCAGCAGCTTGGGAGGTTCAAGATCTGACTACGAGCAGTACTTC. This gives the protein CASSLGGSRSDYEQYF.

This clonotype was seen repeatedly, ten times or more. The rearrangement joins TRBV7-9 to TRBJ2-5; 7 nucleotides agree with TRBD2. The germline CDR1 and CDR2 sequences are SEHNR and FQNEAQ (reference sequence). V lost 6 bases, J lost 5 bases, and 12 bases stayed unmatched. The CDR3 sequence is 15 residues long. CDR3 sequence (DNA): TGTGCCAGCAGGCCACCCAGCGGGATGGGTGAGACCCAGTACTTC. Its translation: CASRPPSGMGETQYF.

Notes on this clonotype: Given a much more abundant clone one base away, this may be a read error. V and J are TRBV4-1 and TRBJ2-3; D remains ambiguous. Trimming removed 8 bases at V and 6 bases at J, with 15 bases between. This CDR3 is built from 13 residues. Germline values: CDR1 MGHRA, CDR2 YSYEKL. The CDR3, as DNA: TGCGCCAGCGGCCCTTCCCCGGTGGATACGCAGTATTTT. Amino acids: CASGPSPVDTQYF.

In this sample, this clonotype turned up once. The chain is built from TRBV4-1 and TRBJ2-7, with 9 nucleotides matching TRBD1. CDR1 is MGHRA and CDR2 is YSYEKL in the germline V gene. There are 16 residues in the CDR3. The V and J ends lost 4 bases and 4 bases, in that order; junction bases with no gene match: 11. The CDR3 nucleotides read TGCGCCAGCAGCCCGCAAGGGACAGGGAGCCGTTACGAGCAGTACTTC. It encodes CASSPQGTGSRYEQYF.

Turning to this clonotype: Its ends do not fully match the called genes, so a read error is possible. The chain joins TRBV6-5 to TRBJ2-1; the D call may be TRBD1 or TRBD2 (6 bases each). The CDR3 contains 17 residues. CDR1 MNHEY and CDR2 SVGAGI come from the germline V gene. The CDR3 DNA is TGTGCCCGCAGTTATAATCGAGGAGGGGGGACCTTGTTTGAGCAGTTCTTC. Translated, it gives CARSYNRGGGTLFEQFF.